This is a list of T cell receptor beta chains from one sample in a study of blood T cell repertoires in COVID-19. Sequencing was performed with immunoSEQ multiplex PCR; in TCRdb, only in-frame clones are kept and a portion is missing. The sample lists about 190,000 clones, 84% occurring once. Sample: PBMCs or T cells enriched from blood (not recorded which). The receptor source for this set is a woman aged 30 to 39 who had recovered from COVID-19. Both conserved end residues are part of each CDR3. D genes are given only for firm matches. A clone size is listed for some rows: how often the clone was seen (once, few, many), or a class if it is expanded.

J gene: TRBJ2-5
D gene: -
V gene: TRBV5-1
clone size: -
CDR3 protein: CASSPDRLETQYF
CDR3 DNA: TGCGCCAGCAGCCCCGACAGGCTAGAGACCCAGTACTTC

J gene: TRBJ1-2
D gene: TRBD1
V gene: TRBV4-1
clone size: -
CDR3 protein: CASSQGGTVLYGYTF
CDR3 DNA: TGCGCCAGCAGCCAAGGGGGGACAGTTCTCTATGGCTACACCTTC

J gene: TRBJ1-6
D gene: TRBD1
V gene: TRBV6-6
clone size: -
CDR3 protein: CASSYGTGGNSPLHF
CDR3 DNA: TGTGCCAGCAGTTACGGCACAGGGGGGAATTCACCCCTCCACTTT

J gene: TRBJ2-5
D gene: -
V gene: TRBV5-1
clone size: few
CDR3 protein: CASSSGTRSQETQYF
CDR3 DNA: TGCGCCAGCAGCTCGGGGACACGGTCGCAAGAGACCCAGTACTTC

J gene: TRBJ1-6
D gene: -
V gene: TRBV3-1/TRBV3-2
clone size: -
CDR3 protein: CAARDSDSPLHF
CDR3 DNA: TGTGCCGCCCGGGACTCGGATTCACCCCTCCACTTT

J gene: TRBJ1-5
D gene: TRBD1
V gene: TRBV9
clone size: -
CDR3 protein: CASSVGQGAGQPQHF
CDR3 DNA: TGTGCCAGCAGCGTAGGTCAGGGGGCTGGTCAGCCCCAGCATTTT

J gene: TRBJ2-1
D gene: TRBD2
V gene: TRBV2
clone size: few
CDR3 protein: CASSDSGGNEQFF
CDR3 DNA: TGTGCCAGCTCGGATAGCGGGGGGAATGAGCAGTTCTTC

J gene: TRBJ1-5
D gene: -
V gene: TRBV7-2
clone size: once
CDR3 protein: CASSLGGEQNQPQHF
CDR3 DNA: TGTGCCAGCAGCTTGGGGGGAGAGCAAAATCAGCCCCAGCATTTT

J gene: TRBJ2-5
D gene: -
V gene: TRBV11-1
clone size: -
CDR3 protein: CASSLELRQETQYF
CDR3 DNA: TGTGCCAGCAGCTTAGAGCTACGGCAAGAGACCCAGTACTTC

J gene: TRBJ2-1
D gene: -
V gene: TRBV14
clone size: -
CDR3 protein: CASSQWVGDNEQFF
CDR3 DNA: TGTGCCAGCAGCCAATGGGTAGGAGACAATGAGCAGTTCTTC

J gene: TRBJ2-2
D gene: TRBD1
V gene: TRBV2
clone size: -
CDR3 protein: CASMEQGVGELFF
CDR3 DNA: TGTGCCAGCATGGAGCAGGGGGTCGGGGAGCTGTTTTTT

J gene: TRBJ1-4
D gene: TRBD1
V gene: TRBV6-6
clone size: -
CDR3 protein: CASSSGPRGPGEKLFF
CDR3 DNA: TGTGCCAGCAGTTCGGGGCCCAGGGGGCCTGGTGAAAAACTGTTTTTT

J gene: TRBJ2-1
D gene: TRBD2
V gene: TRBV3-1/TRBV3-2
clone size: -
CDR3 protein: CAISRLAGDDEQFF
CDR3 DNA: TGTGCCATTTCGAGGCTAGCGGGAGACGATGAGCAGTTCTTC

J gene: TRBJ1-4
D gene: TRBD1
V gene: TRBV5-1
clone size: -
CDR3 protein: CASSPGQGNEKLFF
CDR3 DNA: TGCGCCAGCAGCCCAGGACAGGGTAATGAAAAACTGTTTTTT